This TCR beta chain comes out of a study of T cell changes during pregnancy in multiple sclerosis (dated 2019 in TCRdb). Context from the whole study: In women with multiple sclerosis, the researchers looked at how the T cell repertoire shifted as pregnancy progressed.

To note about this clone: It has no known antigen specificity. Base qualities are not at hand, and no much larger clone is one base apart.

Libraries were constructed by the immunoSEQ multiplex PCR assay. This is the immuneACCESS table as TCRdb keeps it, with only in-frame sequences that have V and J called. A part of the clones is gone; compared with another copy, unresolved V genes explain less than half, and the rest is unexplained. The sample contains about 73,000 clones, approximately 92% of them found a single time. The ten largest clones represent 2.8% of the sample. The CDR3 spans 16 residues, from the cysteine through the phenylalanine. Only the CDR3 part of the read is kept: 48 bases, read in frame from the first base. Here V drops 1 base and J drops 7 bases, and the junction holds 10 bases not matched to any gene. CDR1 and CDR2, per the germline V gene, are SGDLS and YYNGEE.

The TCR sequence derives from a female donor in good health, enrolled as a control in a pregnancy study. Sequencing was performed on peripheral blood, taken in the third trimester of pregnancy. In this chain, TRBV9 is recombined with TRBJ2-7; 11 junctional bases match TRBD2. The base sequence is TGTGCCAGCAGCGTACTCCCCACTAGCGGGAGAAATGAGCAGTACTTC. Its protein reads: CASSVLPTSGRNEQYF.